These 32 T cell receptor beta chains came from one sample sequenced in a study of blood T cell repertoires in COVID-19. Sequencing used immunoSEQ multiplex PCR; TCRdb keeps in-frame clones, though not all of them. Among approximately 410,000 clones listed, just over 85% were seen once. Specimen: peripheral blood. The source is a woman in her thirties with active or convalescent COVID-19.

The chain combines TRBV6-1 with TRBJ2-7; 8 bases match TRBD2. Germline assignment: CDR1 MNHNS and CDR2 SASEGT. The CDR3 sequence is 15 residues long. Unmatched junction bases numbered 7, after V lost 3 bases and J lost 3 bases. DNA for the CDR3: TGTGCCAGCAGTGACCTAGCGGGTGAAGACTACGAGCAGTACTTC. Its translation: CASSDLAGEDYEQYF.

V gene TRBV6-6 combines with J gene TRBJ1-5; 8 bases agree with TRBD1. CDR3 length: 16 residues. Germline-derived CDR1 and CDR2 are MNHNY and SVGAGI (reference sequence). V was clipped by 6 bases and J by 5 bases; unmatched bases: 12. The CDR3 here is CASRSSGTGVDQPQHF. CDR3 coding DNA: TGTGCCAGCAGATCCTCCGGGACAGGTGTTGATCAGCCCCAGCATTTT.

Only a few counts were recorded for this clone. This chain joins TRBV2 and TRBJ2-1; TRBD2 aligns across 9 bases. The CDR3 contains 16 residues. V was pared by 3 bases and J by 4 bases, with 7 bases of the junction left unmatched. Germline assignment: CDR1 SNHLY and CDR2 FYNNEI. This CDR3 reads CASSEVRLAVYNEQFF. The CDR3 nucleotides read TGTGCCAGCAGTGAGGTTAGACTAGCGGTTTACAATGAGCAGTTCTTC.

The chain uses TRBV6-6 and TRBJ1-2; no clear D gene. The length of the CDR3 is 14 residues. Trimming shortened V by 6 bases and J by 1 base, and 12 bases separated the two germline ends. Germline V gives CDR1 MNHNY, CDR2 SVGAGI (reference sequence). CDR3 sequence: CASRRLTDNYGYTF. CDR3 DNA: TGTGCCAGCAGACGATTGACTGATAACTATGGCTACACCTTC.

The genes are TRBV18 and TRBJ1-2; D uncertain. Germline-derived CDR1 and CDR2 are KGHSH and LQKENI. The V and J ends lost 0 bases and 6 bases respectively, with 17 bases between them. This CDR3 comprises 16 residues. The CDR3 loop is CASSPPLSAGSDGYTF. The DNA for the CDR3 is TGTGCCAGCTCACCACCGTTGAGTGCAGGATCCGATGGCTACACCTTC.

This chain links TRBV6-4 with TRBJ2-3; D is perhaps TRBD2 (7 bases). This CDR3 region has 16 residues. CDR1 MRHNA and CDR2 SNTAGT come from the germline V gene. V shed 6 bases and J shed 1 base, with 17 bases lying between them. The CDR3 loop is CASSSVGGHGTDTQYF. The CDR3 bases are TGTGCCAGCAGCAGCGTCGGGGGGCATGGCACAGATACGCAGTATTTT.

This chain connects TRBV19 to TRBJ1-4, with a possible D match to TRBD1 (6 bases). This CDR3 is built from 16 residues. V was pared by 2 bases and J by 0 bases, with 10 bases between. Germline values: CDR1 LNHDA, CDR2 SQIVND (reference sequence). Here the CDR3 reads CASSIWAGATNEKLFF. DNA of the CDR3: TGTGCCAGTAGTATATGGGCAGGGGCAACTAATGAAAAACTGTTTTTT.

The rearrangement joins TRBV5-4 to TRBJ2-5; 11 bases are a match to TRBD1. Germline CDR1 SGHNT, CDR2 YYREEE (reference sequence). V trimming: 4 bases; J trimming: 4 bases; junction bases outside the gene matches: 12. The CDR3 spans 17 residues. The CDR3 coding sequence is TGTGCCAGCAGCCCAACGGGACAGGGACAGGGGGGAGAGACCCAGTACTTC. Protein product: CASSPTGQGQGGETQYF.

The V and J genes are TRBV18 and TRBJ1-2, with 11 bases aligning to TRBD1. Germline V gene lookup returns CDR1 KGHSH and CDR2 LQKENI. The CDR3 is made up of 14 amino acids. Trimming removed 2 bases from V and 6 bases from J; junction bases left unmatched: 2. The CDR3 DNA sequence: TGTGCCAGCTCACCAGGACAGGGGGCTGATGGCTACACCTTC. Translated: CASSPGQGADGYTF.

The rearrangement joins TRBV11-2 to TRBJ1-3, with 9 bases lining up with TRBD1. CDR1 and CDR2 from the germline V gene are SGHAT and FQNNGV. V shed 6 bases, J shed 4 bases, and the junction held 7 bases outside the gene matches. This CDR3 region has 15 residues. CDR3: CASSKGQGGGNTIYF. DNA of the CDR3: TGTGCCAGCAGTAAGGGACAGGGAGGCGGAAACACCATATATTTT. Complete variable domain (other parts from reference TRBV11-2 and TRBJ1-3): EAGVAQSPRYKIIEKRQSVAFWCNPISGHATLYWYQQILGQGPKLLIQFQNNGVVDDSQLPKDRFSAERLKGVDSTLKIQPAKLEDSAVYLCASSKGQGGGNTIYFGEGSWLTVV.

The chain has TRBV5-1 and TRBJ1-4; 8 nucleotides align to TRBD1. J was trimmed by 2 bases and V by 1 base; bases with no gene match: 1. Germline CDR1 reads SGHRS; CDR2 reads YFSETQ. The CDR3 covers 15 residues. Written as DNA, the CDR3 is TGCGCCAGCAGCTTGTACAGGGGGACTAATGAAAAACTGTTTTTT. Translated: CASSLYRGTNEKLFF.

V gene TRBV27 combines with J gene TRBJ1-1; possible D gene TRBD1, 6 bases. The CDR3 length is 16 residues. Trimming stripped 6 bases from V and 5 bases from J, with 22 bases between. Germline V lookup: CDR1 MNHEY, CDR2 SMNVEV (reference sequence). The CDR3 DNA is TGTGCCAGCAGCTCCCCCCGAGGGGGGGGAGAAACTGAAGCTTTCTTT. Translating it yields CASSSPRGGGETEAFF.

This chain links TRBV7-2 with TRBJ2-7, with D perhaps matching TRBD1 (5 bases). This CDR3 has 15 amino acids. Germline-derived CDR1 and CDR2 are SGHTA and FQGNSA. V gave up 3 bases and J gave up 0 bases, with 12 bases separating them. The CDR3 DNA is TGTGCCAGCAGCTTGACAAGGGGTCCCTCCTACGAGCAGTACTTC. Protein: CASSLTRGPSYEQYF.

The CDR3 is CASRPTGTHRGNQPQHF. The CDR3 DNA sequence: TGTGCCAGCAGGCCTACCGGGACACACAGGGGCAATCAGCCCCAGCATTTT. V usage is TRBV28 and J usage is TRBJ1-5; tentatively, D is TRBD1 (6 bases). CDR1 is MDHEN and CDR2 is SYDVKM in the germline V gene. CDR3 size: 17 residues. Trimming took 6 bases from V and 2 from J, leaving 20 bases between them.

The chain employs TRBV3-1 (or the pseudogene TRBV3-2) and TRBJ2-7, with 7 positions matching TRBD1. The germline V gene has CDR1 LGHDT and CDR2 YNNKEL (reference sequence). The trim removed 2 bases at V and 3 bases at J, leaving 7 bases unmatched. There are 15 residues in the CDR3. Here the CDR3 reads CASSQRSDRIYEQYF. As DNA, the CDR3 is TGTGCCAGCAGCCAACGATCGGACAGGATCTACGAGCAGTACTTC.

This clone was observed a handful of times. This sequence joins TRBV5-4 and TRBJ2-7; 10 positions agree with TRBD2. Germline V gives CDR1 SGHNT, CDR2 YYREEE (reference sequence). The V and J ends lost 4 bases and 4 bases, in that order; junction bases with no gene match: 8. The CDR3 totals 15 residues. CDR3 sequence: CASSPVAGGVYEQYF. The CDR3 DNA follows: TGTGCCAGCAGCCCCGTAGCGGGGGGAGTTTACGAGCAGTACTTC.

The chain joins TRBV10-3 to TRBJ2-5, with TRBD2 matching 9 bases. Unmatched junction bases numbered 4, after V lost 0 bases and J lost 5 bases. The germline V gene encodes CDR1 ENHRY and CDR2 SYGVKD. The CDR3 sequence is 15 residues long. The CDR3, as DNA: TGTGCCATCAGTGAGTCAGGAAGCGGGAGGGAGACCCAGTACTTC. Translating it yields CAISESGSGRETQYF.

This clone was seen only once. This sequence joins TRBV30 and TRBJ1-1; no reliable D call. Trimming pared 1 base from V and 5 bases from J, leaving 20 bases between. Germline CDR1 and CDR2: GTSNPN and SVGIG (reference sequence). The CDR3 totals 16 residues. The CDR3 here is CAWSAPYSGLWTEAFF. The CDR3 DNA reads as TGTGCCTGGAGTGCCCCTTATTCAGGACTGTGGACTGAAGCTTTCTTT.

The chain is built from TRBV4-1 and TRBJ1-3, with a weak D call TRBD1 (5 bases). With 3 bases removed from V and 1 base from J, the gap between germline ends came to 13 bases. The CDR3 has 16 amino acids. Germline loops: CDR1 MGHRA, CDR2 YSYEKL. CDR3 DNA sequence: TGCGCCAGCAGCCAGGGGCCAATACCGTCTGGAAACACCATATATTTT. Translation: CASSQGPIPSGNTIYF.

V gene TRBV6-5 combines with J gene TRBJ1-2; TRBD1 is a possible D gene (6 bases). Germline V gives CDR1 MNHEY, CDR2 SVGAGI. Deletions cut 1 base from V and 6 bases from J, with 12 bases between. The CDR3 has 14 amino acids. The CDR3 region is CASSYYQGTHGYTF. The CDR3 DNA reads TGTGCCAGCAGTTACTATCAGGGGACCCATGGCTACACCTTC.

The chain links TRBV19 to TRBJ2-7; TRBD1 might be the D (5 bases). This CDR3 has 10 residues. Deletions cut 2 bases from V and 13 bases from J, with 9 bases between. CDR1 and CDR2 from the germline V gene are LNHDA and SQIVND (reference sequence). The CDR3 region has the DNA TGTGCCAGTAGTATAAAGGGGTTATACTTC. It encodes CASSIKGLYF.

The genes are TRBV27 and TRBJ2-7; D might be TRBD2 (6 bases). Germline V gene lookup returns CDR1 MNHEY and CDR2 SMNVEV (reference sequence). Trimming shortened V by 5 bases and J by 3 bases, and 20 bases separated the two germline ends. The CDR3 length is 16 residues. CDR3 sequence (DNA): TGTGCCAGCAGTCTTGGCCGTATCGGGAGAAGCTACGAGCAGTACTTC. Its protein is CASSLGRIGRSYEQYF.

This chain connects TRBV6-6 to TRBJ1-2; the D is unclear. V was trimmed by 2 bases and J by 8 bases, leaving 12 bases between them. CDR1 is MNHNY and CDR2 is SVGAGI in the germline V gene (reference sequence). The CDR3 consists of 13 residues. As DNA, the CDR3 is TGTGCCAGCAGTTACCTCGAGGGCTCCGGCTACACCTTC. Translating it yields CASSYLEGSGYTF.

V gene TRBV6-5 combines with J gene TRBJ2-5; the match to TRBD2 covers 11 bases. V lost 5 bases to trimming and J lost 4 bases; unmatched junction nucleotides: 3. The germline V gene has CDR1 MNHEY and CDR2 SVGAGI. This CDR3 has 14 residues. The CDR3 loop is CASSTGTSGETQYF. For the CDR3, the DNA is TGTGCCAGCAGTACTGGGACTAGCGGAGAGACCCAGTACTTC.

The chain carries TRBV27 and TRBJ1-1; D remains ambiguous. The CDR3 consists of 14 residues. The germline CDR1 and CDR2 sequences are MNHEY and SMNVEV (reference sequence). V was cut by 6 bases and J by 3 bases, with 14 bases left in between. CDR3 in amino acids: CASREEGWDTEAFF. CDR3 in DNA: TGTGCCAGCAGAGAGGAGGGATGGGACACTGAAGCTTTCTTT.

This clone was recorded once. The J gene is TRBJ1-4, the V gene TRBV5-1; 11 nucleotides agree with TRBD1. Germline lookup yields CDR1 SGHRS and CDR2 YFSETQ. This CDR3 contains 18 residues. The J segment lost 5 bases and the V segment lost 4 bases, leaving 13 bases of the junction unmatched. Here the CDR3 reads CASSTGPEGDRGNEKLFF. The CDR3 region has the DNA TGCGCCAGCAGCACAGGACCAGAGGGGGACAGGGGGAATGAAAAACTGTTTTTT.

The CDR3 nucleotides are TGTGCCAGCAGACTCGGGACAGGCTATGGCTACACCTTC. The encoded protein is CASRLGTGYGYTF. V and J are TRBV6-5 and TRBJ1-2, with 8 positions matching TRBD1. In germline, CDR1 is MNHEY, CDR2 SVGAGI. V was pared by 6 bases and J by 4 bases, with 4 bases of the junction left unmatched. The CDR3 totals 13 residues.

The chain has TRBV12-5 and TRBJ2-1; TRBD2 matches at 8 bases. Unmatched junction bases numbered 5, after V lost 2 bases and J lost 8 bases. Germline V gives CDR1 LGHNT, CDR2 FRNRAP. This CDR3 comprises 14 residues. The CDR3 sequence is CASGLTTGLDEQFF. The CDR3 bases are TGTGCTAGTGGTTTGACCACGGGACTAGATGAGCAGTTCTTC.

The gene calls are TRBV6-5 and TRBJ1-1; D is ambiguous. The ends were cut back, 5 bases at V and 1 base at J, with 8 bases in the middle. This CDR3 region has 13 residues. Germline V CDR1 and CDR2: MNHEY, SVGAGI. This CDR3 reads CASSRAKNTEAFF. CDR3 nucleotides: TGTGCCAGCAGTAGAGCCAAGAACACTGAAGCTTTCTTT.

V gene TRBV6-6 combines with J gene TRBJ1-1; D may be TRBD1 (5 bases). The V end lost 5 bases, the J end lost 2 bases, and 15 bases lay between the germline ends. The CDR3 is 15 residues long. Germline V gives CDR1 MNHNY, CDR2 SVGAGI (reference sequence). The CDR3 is CASSADRAQNTEAFF. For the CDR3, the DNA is TGTGCCAGCAGTGCCGACAGAGCTCAAAACACTGAAGCTTTCTTT.

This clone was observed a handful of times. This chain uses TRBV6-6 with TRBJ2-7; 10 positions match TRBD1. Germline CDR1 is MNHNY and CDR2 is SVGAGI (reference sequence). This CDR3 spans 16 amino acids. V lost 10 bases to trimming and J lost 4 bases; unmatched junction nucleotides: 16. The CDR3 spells CATLGTGVISPYEQYF. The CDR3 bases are TGTGCCACATTAGGGACAGGGGTGATAAGCCCATACGAGCAGTACTTC.

CDR3 residues: CASSQQSGSGNTIYF. DNA of the CDR3: TGTGCCAGCAGCCAACAGTCAGGCTCTGGAAACACCATATATTTT. The gene calls are TRBV14 and TRBJ1-3; D is ambiguous. This CDR3 contains 15 residues. V gave up 2 bases and J gave up 0 bases, with 8 bases separating them. Germline loops: CDR1 SGHDN, CDR2 FVKESK.